This T cell receptor (beta chain) was sequenced for a study of early T cells in non-severe SARS-CoV-2 infection (dated by TCRdb to about 2021). General notes on the study: Because TCR sequencing was done on bulk RNA from unsorted whole blood, the alpha and beta chains could not be paired.

This was a case-control study nested in a cohort of healthcare workers in London, UK, who had nasopharyngeal swab PCR tests and blood samples taken every week. Between 23 and 31 March 2020, the week of the UK lockdown, healthcare workers were enrolled and then followed up weekly for as long as 16 weeks. Results and caveats for the whole study, not just this receptor: Matching against VDJdb was skewed toward anti-spike CD8 responses, likely underestimated virus-specific expansions, and missed private and CD4 specificities.

The CDR3 runs 12 residues from the cysteine to the phenylalanine. Just CDR3 DNA is preserved here, 36 bases in frame from base 1. The trim is 5 bases for V and 4 bases for J, with a gap of 8 bases between the germline ends. CDR1 and CDR2 are drawn from the germline V gene: SNHLY, FYNNEI. Libraries were made using 5' RACE. Reads for this sample came from a NextSeq 500. Unique molecular identifiers were attached to individual cDNA molecules in the TCR library protocol so that sequencing error and PCR bias could be corrected. Both TCR alpha and beta chains were sequenced, and tight co-correlation was observed between alpha and beta sequence abundances in each sample. In the source study's methods: V gene, J gene and CDR3 annotation of TCR sequences was performed with Decombinator V4. TCRs were defined as expanded if a significant change between any two time points was detected under a Poisson model with p below 0.0001. TCR abundances were normalised to the total number of TCRs sequenced per sample and expressed as counts per million. MAIT TCRs were defined by TRAV1-2 paired with TRAJ12, TRAJ20 or TRAJ33, and iNKT TCRs by TRAV10 paired with TRAJ18. A search of VDJdb, accessed on 1 November 2021, was run for TCRs annotated to CMV, EBV and SARS-CoV-2, with TCRs annotated for multiple antigens excluded. The raw public data were reprocessed by TCRdb itself: fastp quality trimming at Q25, MiXCR clonotype calling, in-frame beta chains only. When rows share a CDR3 protein, they turn into one entry using the most common DNA and genes. TCRdb's processing, not the authors', yielded these V and J calls. The sample table records 45,000 to 60,000 distinct CDR3 sequences; approximately 8% of these occur just once. About 3.8% of the sample is taken by the ten largest.

As concerns this clonotype: Its antigen has not been determined. Base qualities are not provided; no much larger clone lies one nucleotide away.

This specimen consisted of whole blood, obtained at baseline. The receptor comes from an adult who was a healthcare worker with PCR-confirmed SARS-CoV-2 infection or an uninfected control (not recorded which). The V gene is TRBV2 and the J gene is TRBJ1-2, with the D gene too uncertain to name. The CDR3 protein sequence reads: CASSRDSYGYTF. The bases read TGTGCCAGCAGTCGAGACTCCTATGGCTACACCTTC.